A single sample gave rise to the 15 T cell receptor beta chains below, sequenced in a study of blood T cell repertoires in COVID-19 (dated by TCRdb to about 2020). The library was built by means of the immunoSEQ multiplex PCR assay. Imported from immuneACCESS, the table was reduced by TCRdb to in-frame sequences with V and J called. These copies leave out some clones; in studies compared against another copy, an unresolved V gene accounts for under half, and the cause of the remainder is not known. The table for this sample lists about 220,000 clones; 86% of them were counted only once. The ten most abundant clones make up 2.2% of the sample. Sequences were obtained from peripheral blood. Source of these receptors: a man between 25 and 39 years old who had recovered from COVID-19.

The chain combines TRBV21-1 with TRBJ1-4; the DNA was not compared with TRBD1, the D call given in the table. TRBV21-1 is classified as a pseudogene. This CDR3 has 12 amino acids. CDR3 in amino acids: CASSKGPGKLFF. The CDR3 DNA sequence: TGTGCCAGCAGCAAAGGACCAGGAAAACTGTTTTTT.

V gene TRBV5-6 combines with J gene TRBJ2-5; 8 bases fit TRBD1. This CDR3 contains 12 residues. Trimming at V came to 4 bases and at J to 7 bases, leaving 3 bases not matched to a gene. The germline gives CDR1 SGHDT, CDR2 YYEEEE. This CDR3 is CASSVTGGTQYF. The CDR3 DNA is TGTGCCAGCAGCGTCACAGGGGGGACCCAGTACTTC.

The rearrangement uses TRBV6-2 or TRBV6-3 and TRBJ1-2; D remains unclear. Germline CDR1 is MNHEY and CDR2 is SVGEGT. The CDR3 contains 13 residues. Trimming took off 4 bases at V and 3 bases at J, with 9 bases between the two ends. CDR3 protein: CASSSLADYGYTF. The CDR3 nucleotides are TGTGCCAGCAGTTCCCTAGCAGACTATGGCTACACCTTC.

In this sample, this clone turned up a few times. The chain uses TRBV9 and TRBJ2-7, with TRBD1 identical over 7 bases. Germline values: CDR1 SGDLS, CDR2 YYNGEE. The CDR3 runs 13 residues. With 10 bases clipped from V and 2 bases from J, the junction kept 9 bases outside the gene matches. CDR3 sequence reads: CAGTGDGAYEQYF. In nucleotides, the CDR3 is TGTGCCGGAACAGGGGACGGAGCCTACGAGCAGTACTTC. The complete variable domain, with remaining parts taken from reference TRBV9 and TRBJ2-7, reads DSGVTQTPKHLITATGQRVTLRCSPRSGDLSVYWYQQSLDQGLQFLIQYYNGEERAKGNILERFSAQQFPDLHSELNLSSLELGDSALYFCAGTGDGAYEQYFGPGTRLTVT.

V and J are TRBV5-1 and TRBJ2-3, with a weak D call TRBD2 (7 bases). V was cut by 6 bases and J by 0 bases, with 17 bases left in between. From germline, CDR1 is SGHRS and CDR2 YFSETQ. The CDR3 is made up of 16 amino acids. The CDR3 loop reads CASTRGAMSSTDTQYF. CDR3 bases: TGCGCCAGCACCCGGGGGGCTATGTCCAGCACAGATACGCAGTATTTT.

This clone appeared once. V and J are TRBV7-6 and TRBJ2-7; D ambiguous. CDR3 size: 16 residues. Germline CDR1 reads SGHVS; CDR2 reads FNYEAQ. Trimming cost V 5 bases and J 2 bases, with 19 bases left between them. CDR3 nucleotides: TGTGCCAGCAGCAAAAGTGTAGGCAGGCCTCCCTACGAGCAGTACTTC. Amino acid sequence: CASSKSVGRPPYEQYF.

This chain links TRBV6-2 or TRBV6-3 with TRBJ2-2; 7 bases agree with TRBD1. The CDR3 loop spans 14 amino acids. V gave up 2 bases and J gave up 4 bases; unmatched junction bases: 1. Per the germline V gene, CDR1 is MNHEY and CDR2 is SVGEGT. The CDR3 loop is CASSYDRATGELFF. In DNA form, the CDR3 reads TGTGCCAGCAGTTACGACAGGGCCACCGGGGAGCTGTTTTTT.

J is TRBJ2-2 and V is TRBV27, with 7 bases that match TRBD1. Germline CDR1 is MNHEY and CDR2 is SMNVEV (reference sequence). V shed 6 bases and J 6 bases; nucleotides not matched to a gene: 7. The CDR3 sequence is 14 residues long. CDR3 in DNA: TGTGCCAGCAGGGAGACAGGGCTCCCCGGGGAGCTGTTTTTT. Translated: CASRETGLPGELFF.

V gene TRBV29-1 combines with J gene TRBJ2-7, with 9 bases identical to TRBD1. V lost 7 bases, J lost 0 bases, and 4 bases stayed unmatched. This CDR3 has 13 amino acids. Germline assignment: CDR1 SQVTM and CDR2 ANQGSEA. CDR3 amino acids: CSARTGVSYEQYF. The CDR3 DNA reads as TGCAGCGCACGGACAGGGGTCTCCTACGAGCAGTACTTC.

This chain joins TRBV18 and TRBJ2-7; 7 bases align to TRBD1. CDR1 is KGHSH and CDR2 is LQKENI in the germline V gene. Unmatched junction bases numbered 2, after V lost 4 bases and J lost 2 bases. The CDR3 is made up of 13 amino acids. This CDR3 is CASSQQGTYEQYF. CDR3 in DNA: TGTGCCAGCTCACAACAGGGGACCTACGAGCAGTACTTC. The whole variable domain, remainder taken from reference TRBV18 and TRBJ2-7, is NAGVMQNPRHLVRRRGQEARLRCSPMKGHSHVYWYRQLPEEGLKFMVYLQKENIIDESGMPKERFSAEFPKEGPSILRIQQVVRGDSAAYFCASSQQGTYEQYFGPGTRLTVT.

The chain uses TRBV30 and TRBJ1-3; D not resolved. This CDR3 has 14 amino acids. The V end was cut by 7 bases, the J end by 3 bases, with 16 bases between. Germline CDR1 GTSNPN, CDR2 SVGIG (reference sequence). The CDR3 reads CASPGANLGNTIYF. CDR3 nucleotide sequence: TGTGCCTCCCCGGGAGCCAATCTTGGAAACACCATATATTTT.

This chain connects TRBV19 to TRBJ2-7; 8 nucleotides match TRBD2. This CDR3 comprises 15 residues. Germline values: CDR1 LNHDA, CDR2 SQIVND (reference sequence). V dropped 5 bases and J dropped 3; count of bases not matched to a gene: 9. CDR3 sequence: CASSASGGGNYEQYF. The CDR3 DNA reads TGTGCCAGTAGTGCCTCGGGGGGGGGTAACTACGAGCAGTACTTC.

CDR3 nucleotides: TGTGCCAGCAGGTCAGGGGTAGAAAAAGCTGAAGCTTTCTTT. It specifies CASRSGVEKAEAFF. This chain joins TRBV2 and TRBJ1-1; D perhaps matches TRBD1 (6 bases). Germline CDR1 and CDR2: SNHLY and FYNNEI. This CDR3 has 14 residues. The V and J ends lost 6 bases and 6 bases respectively, with 17 bases between them. The full variable domain, its missing parts supplied by reference TRBV2 and TRBJ1-1, is EPEVTQTPSHQVTQMGQEVILRCVPISNHLYFYWYRQILGQKVEFLVSFYNNEISEKSEIFDDQFSVERPDGSNFTLKIRSTKLEDSAMYFCASRSGVEKAEAFFGQGTRLTVV.

In nucleotides, the CDR3 is TGTGCCAGTAGTATACGGGGACTCCTCTACAATGAGCAGTTCTTC. Translating gives CASSIRGLLYNEQFF. This sequence joins TRBV19 and TRBJ2-1; D is perhaps TRBD2 (6 bases). This CDR3 has 15 residues. Trimming took 2 bases from V and 3 from J, leaving 11 bases between them. Germline CDR1 LNHDA, CDR2 SQIVND (reference sequence).

The table lists this clone with a count of one. V and J are TRBV5-4 and TRBJ2-1; 7 bases are shared with TRBD1. CDR1 and CDR2 from the germline V gene are SGHNT and YYREEE (reference sequence). V shed 5 bases and J 7 bases; nucleotides not matched to a gene: 12. The CDR3 runs 15 residues. The CDR3 DNA reads TGTGCCAGCAGGTCAACCTCGACAGGGCTGAATGAGCAGTTCTTC. Translation gives CASRSTSTGLNEQFF.